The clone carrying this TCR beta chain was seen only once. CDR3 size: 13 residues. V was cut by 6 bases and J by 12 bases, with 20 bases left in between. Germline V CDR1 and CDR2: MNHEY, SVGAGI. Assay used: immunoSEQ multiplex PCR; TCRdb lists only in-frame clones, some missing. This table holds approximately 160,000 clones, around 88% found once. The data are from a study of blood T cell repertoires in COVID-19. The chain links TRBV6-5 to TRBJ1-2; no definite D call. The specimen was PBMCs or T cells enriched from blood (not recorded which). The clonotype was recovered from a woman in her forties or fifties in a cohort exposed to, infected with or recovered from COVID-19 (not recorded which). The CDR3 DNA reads TGTGCCAGCAGCCCCACAACCCCAGAGAGGCACACCTTC. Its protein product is CASSPTTPERHTF.